The clone carrying this T cell receptor beta chain was detected only a few times. This sample was included in a study of blood T cell repertoires in COVID-19. The wider study: The samples span acute and convalescent COVID-19 from the United States, Italy and Spain.

Sequencing was performed with immunoSEQ multiplex PCR; in TCRdb, only in-frame clones are kept and a portion is missing. The table records about 320,000 clones, roughly 88% of them present only once. This CDR3 contains 13 residues. From germline, CDR1 is MNHEY and CDR2 SMNVEV (reference sequence). The germline V and J ends were trimmed by 7 bases and 2 bases, with 11 bases remaining between them. What was sequenced was peripheral blood. This chain links TRBV27 with TRBJ1-1; the D is unclear. The receptor was isolated from a woman between 45 and 60 years old with acute or convalescent COVID-19. CDR3 amino acids: CASKRHPNTEAFF. Here the CDR3 DNA reads TGTGCCAGCAAGAGACATCCCAACACTGAAGCTTTCTTT.